The TCR beta chain under discussion was sequenced for a study of a mutant IDH1 vaccine in newly diagnosed glioma. Using immunoSEQ multiplex PCR, the repertoire was profiled, and TCRdb retains in-frame clones only, with some absent. The table shows under 150,000 clones, with about 82% occurring only once. This CDR3 has 15 amino acids. V lost 6 bases to trimming and J lost 0 bases; unmatched junction nucleotides: 7. The germline CDR1 and CDR2 sequences are LNHDA and SQIVND (reference sequence). Stated time point: week 11, during vaccination. One vaccine dose held 300 ug of mutant IDH1 20-mer peptide and came with topical imiquimod. This clone was counted between two and nine times. Antigen: not known.

This specimen consisted of PBMCs, obtained from a glioma patient whose treatment included an IDH1 peptide vaccine. This clonotype was obtained from a man between 40 and 49 years old with glioma. The rearrangement uses TRBV19 and TRBJ1-1, with TRBD1 matching over 7 bases. The CDR3 region is CASRTGGGMNTEAFF. CDR3 in DNA: TGTGCCAGTAGGACGGGAGGGGGCATGAACACTGAAGCTTTCTTT.